These T cell receptor beta chains were read from a single sample in a study of Graves' ophthalmopathy and Graves' hyperthyroidism. Each CDR3 protein is one row after TCRdb ran MiXCR on the multiplex PCR reads. The sample contains approximately 460,000 distinct CDR3 sequences, 14% of which appear only once. The sequenced sample was blood. These receptors all come from a woman under 40 with Graves' ophthalmopathy. The CDR3 runs from the conserved cysteine through the conserved F or W.

V gene: TRBV27; J gene: TRBJ1-1; CDR3 protein: CASKGRSIMNTEAFF
V gene: TRBV24-1; J gene: TRBJ1-2; CDR3 protein: CATSELTWYGYTF
V gene: TRBV13; J gene: TRBJ1-1; CDR3 protein: CASRMTGTEAFF
V gene: TRBV4-1; J gene: TRBJ2-5; CDR3 protein: CASSQAASGGTQETQYF
V gene: TRBV19; J gene: TRBJ1-2; CDR3 protein: CASSVQGEFYGYTF
V gene: TRBV29-1; J gene: TRBJ2-7; CDR3 protein: CSARDTAYEQYF
V gene: TRBV24-1; J gene: TRBJ2-5; CDR3 protein: CATSPSVGETQYF
V gene: TRBV6-1; J gene: TRBJ2-7; CDR3 protein: CASSVTRHTYEQYF
V gene: TRBV28; J gene: TRBJ2-7; CDR3 protein: CASTGTDPYEQYF
V gene: TRBV9; J gene: TRBJ2-7; CDR3 protein: CASSVEQGDPYEQYF
V gene: TRBV27; J gene: TRBJ1-5; CDR3 protein: CASSPLRKGSNQPQHF
V gene: TRBV7-2; J gene: TRBJ1-1; CDR3 protein: CASSAQVYTEACF
V gene: TRBV3-1; J gene: TRBJ2-7; CDR3 protein: CASSQATTGTQYEQYF
V gene: TRBV5-1; J gene: TRBJ1-3; CDR3 protein: CASSLDRGHGNTIYF
V gene: TRBV12-3/TRBV12-4; J gene: TRBJ1-5; CDR3 protein: CASSRQGENQPQHF
V gene: TRBV10-3; J gene: TRBJ2-2; CDR3 protein: CAISHLWAGELFF
V gene: TRBV12-3/TRBV12-4; J gene: TRBJ1-6; CDR3 protein: CASSLGGLGSPLHF
V gene: TRBV24-1; J gene: TRBJ2-7; CDR3 protein: CATSVTGSSGEQYF
V gene: TRBV7-2; J gene: TRBJ2-5; CDR3 protein: CASSLGPLAAGETQYF
V gene: TRBV12-3/TRBV12-4; J gene: TRBJ2-7; CDR3 protein: CASSPTTLTYEQYF
V gene: TRBV6-1; J gene: TRBJ1-5; CDR3 protein: CASSRTGGGGQPQHF
V gene: TRBV14; J gene: TRBJ1-1; CDR3 protein: CASSPSSEYFQWDSEAFF
V gene: TRBV7-2; J gene: TRBJ1-5; CDR3 protein: CASGEHSNQPQHF
V gene: TRBV6-1; J gene: TRBJ2-5; CDR3 protein: CASTQVQTQYF
V gene: TRBV11-2; J gene: TRBJ1-1; CDR3 protein: CASSLSTGEWAFF
V gene: TRBV2; J gene: TRBJ2-5; CDR3 protein: CASSVHPMETQYF
V gene: TRBV10-2; J gene: TRBJ1-1; CDR3 protein: CASSDRHTNTEASF
V gene: TRBV12-3/TRBV12-4; J gene: TRBJ1-2; CDR3 protein: CASSLGSRVYGYTF
V gene: TRBV28; J gene: TRBJ1-2; CDR3 protein: CASGGQDEEGTYGYTF
V gene: TRBV5-1; J gene: TRBJ2-2; CDR3 protein: CASSFGRELFF